This passage covers 9 T cell receptor beta chains from one sample sequenced in a study of blood T cell repertoires in COVID-19. Generated by immunoSEQ multiplex PCR, the TCRdb table keeps only in-frame clones and is missing some. In the table there are about 310,000 clones, around 86% of which are singletons. The sequenced sample was peripheral blood. These receptors originate from a man aged 50 to 59 with active or convalescent COVID-19.

This chain links TRBV7-9 with TRBJ1-4, with D perhaps TRBD1 (6 bases). Germline CDR1 SEHNR, CDR2 FQNEAQ (reference sequence). Between the trimmed V and J ends, which lost 3 bases and 2 bases, there was a span of 10 bases. CDR3 length equals 15 residues. The CDR3 nucleotides are TGTGCCAGCAGCTTGCCGAGGGGGACTAATGAAAAACTGTTTTTT. The encoded protein is CASSLPRGTNEKLFF. The entire variable domain, with the rest obtained from reference TRBV7-9 and TRBJ1-4, is as follows: DTGVSQNPRHKITKRGQNVTFRCDPISEHNRLYWYRQTLGQGPEFLTYFQNEAQLEKSRLLSDRFSAERPKGSFSTLEIQRTEQGDSAMYLCASSLPRGTNEKLFFGSGTQLSVL.

V gene TRBV11-3 combines with J gene TRBJ2-1; TRBD1 matches 10 bases. The CDR3 contains 19 residues. Germline V gives CDR1 SGHNT, CDR2 YENEEA. V lost 5 bases to trimming and J lost 0 bases; unmatched junction nucleotides: 13. The CDR3 DNA reads TGTGCCAGCAGCCCGGGAATTGACAGGGGGCTGGTCTCCTACAATGAGCAGTTCTTC. This sequence encodes CASSPGIDRGLVSYNEQFF.

A note on this clone: In the same sample, other DNA sequences code for this CDR3. The chain employs TRBV28 and TRBJ1-4; weak D call: TRBD1 (6 bases). Germline V gives CDR1 MDHEN, CDR2 SYDVKM. CDR3 length: 16 amino acids. Trimming cost V 6 bases and J 8 bases, with 22 bases left between them. This chain's CDR3 is CASRHHVGGGGEKLFF. CDR3 nucleotide sequence: TGTGCCAGCAGGCATCACGTGGGGGGCGGGGGCGAAAAACTGTTTTTT.

The chain carries TRBV6-5 and TRBJ2-7; 10 bases agree with TRBD1. V lost 5 bases and J lost 4; bases outside the gene matches: 8. The CDR3 runs 15 residues. Germline-derived CDR1 and CDR2 are MNHEY and SVGAGI. CDR3 protein: CASSRTGTGVYEQYF. DNA for the CDR3: TGTGCCAGCAGTAGAACCGGGACAGGGGTTTACGAGCAGTACTTC.

The V and J genes are TRBV2 and TRBJ1-2; 11 nucleotides align to TRBD1. After removal of 9 bases from V and 5 bases from J, the junction contained 11 bases not matched to a gene. Germline V gene sequence: CDR1 SNHLY, CDR2 FYNNEI. This CDR3 is built from 15 residues. The DNA for the CDR3 is TGTGCCAGATACTCCCGGACAGGGGGCCTTTATGGCTACACCTTC. Translation gives CARYSRTGGLYGYTF.

J is TRBJ1-4 and V is TRBV5-1; 7 bases agree with TRBD1. This CDR3 has 15 amino acids. Germline lookup yields CDR1 SGHRS and CDR2 YFSETQ. V lost 4 bases, J lost 8 bases, and 11 bases stayed unmatched. The CDR3: CASSPPDRAGEKLFF. CDR3 sequence (DNA): TGCGCCAGCAGCCCCCCCGACAGGGCGGGCGAAAAACTGTTTTTT.

The chain links TRBV5-6 to TRBJ2-3; tentatively, D is TRBD1 (5 bases). Germline CDR1 reads SGHDT; CDR2 reads YYEEEE. CDR3 length equals 17 residues. Between the trimmed V and J ends, which lost 5 bases and 1 base, there was a span of 20 bases. The CDR3 spells CASSSLQGVVGTDTQYF. DNA of the CDR3: TGTGCCAGCAGTTCCTTACAAGGGGTAGTCGGCACAGATACGCAGTATTTT.

The rearrangement joins TRBV7-9 to TRBJ1-4; perhaps TRBD1 as D (6 bases). Trimming removed 1 base from V and 5 bases from J, with 8 bases in between. Looked up from germline, CDR1 is SEHNR and CDR2 is FQNEAQ (reference sequence). The length of the CDR3 is 14 residues. CDR3 residues: CASSLGQVNEKLFF. CDR3 bases: TGTGCCAGCAGCTTAGGACAGGTCAATGAAAAACTGTTTTTT.

DNA of the CDR3: TGTGCCAGCAGCCAATTGGGGGGTTCAGGGGAAAAACTGTTTTTT. This codes for CASSQLGGSGEKLFF. V usage is TRBV3-1 (or the pseudogene TRBV3-2) and J usage is TRBJ1-4, with D possibly matching TRBD1 (5 bases). CDR1 LGHDT and CDR2 YNNKEL come from the germline V gene (reference sequence). V dropped 2 bases and J dropped 8 bases, with 15 bases sitting between them. This CDR3 region has 15 residues.